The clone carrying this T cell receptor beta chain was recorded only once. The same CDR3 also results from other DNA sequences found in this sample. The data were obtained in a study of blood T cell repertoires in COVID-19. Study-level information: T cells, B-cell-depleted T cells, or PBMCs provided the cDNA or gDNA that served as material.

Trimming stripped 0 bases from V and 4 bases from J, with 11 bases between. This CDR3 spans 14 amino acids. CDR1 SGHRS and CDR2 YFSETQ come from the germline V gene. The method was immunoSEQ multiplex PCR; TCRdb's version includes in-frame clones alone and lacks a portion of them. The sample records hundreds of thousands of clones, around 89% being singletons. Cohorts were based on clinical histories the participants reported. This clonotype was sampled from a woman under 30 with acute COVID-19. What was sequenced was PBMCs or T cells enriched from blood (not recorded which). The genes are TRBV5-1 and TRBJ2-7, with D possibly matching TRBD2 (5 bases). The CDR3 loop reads CASSLGLAVYEQYF. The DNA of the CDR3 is TGCGCCAGCAGCTTGGGGCTAGCCGTGTACGAGCAGTACTTC.